These 21 T cell receptor beta chains were all obtained from the same sample, sequenced in a study of Tregs in tolerant kidney transplant recipients. TCRdb's copy holds only in-frame clones and misses some; the assay was immunoSEQ multiplex PCR. The sample records roughly 250,000 clones, around 82% being singletons. What was sequenced was CD4+ T cells from blood. The receptors shown here come from a human donor in good health.

The chain joins TRBV4-1 to TRBJ2-5; D not certain. V lost 4 bases and J 2 bases, leaving 8 bases between the germline ends. Germline loops: CDR1 MGHRA, CDR2 YSYEKL. The CDR3 runs to 13 residues. The CDR3 is CASSRSPQETQYF. CDR3 bases: TGCGCCAGCAGCCGTTCTCCACAAGAGACCCAGTACTTC.

The DNA of the CDR3 is TGTGCCAGCAGTTCGACCGGGACGGTGAACTATGGCTACACCTTC. Protein product: CASSSTGTVNYGYTF. The chain uses TRBV6-6 and TRBJ1-2; tentative D call: TRBD1 (5 bases). CDR1 and CDR2 from the germline V gene are MNHNY and SVGAGI (reference sequence). V was cut by 4 bases and J by 2 bases, with 14 bases left in between. The CDR3 spans 15 residues.

This chain connects TRBV19 to TRBJ1-3; 8 bases fit TRBD1. Germline CDR1 reads LNHDA; CDR2 reads SQIVND (reference sequence). The V segment lost 4 bases and the J segment 0 bases; nucleotides outside the gene matches: 5. The CDR3 totals 16 residues. CDR3 DNA sequence: TGTGCCAGTAGTAGGTACGGGACAGGCTCTGGAAACACCATATATTTT. This translates into CASSRYGTGSGNTIYF.

The chain combines TRBV7-8 with TRBJ1-5; D gene ambiguous. V was pared by 5 bases and J by 3 bases, with 14 bases between. This CDR3 comprises 15 residues. CDR1 and CDR2 from the germline V gene are SGHVS and FQNEAQ. DNA for the CDR3: TGTGCCAGCAGCCCGAGGGTTCGGACCAATCAGCCCCAGCATTTT. Amino acids: CASSPRVRTNQPQHF.

V usage is TRBV30 and J usage is TRBJ2-5, with D tentatively TRBD2 (5 bases). The germline V gene encodes CDR1 GTSNPN and CDR2 SVGIG (reference sequence). Trimming pared 5 bases from V and 2 bases from J, leaving 12 bases between. This CDR3 spans 13 amino acids. Written as DNA, the CDR3 is TGTGCCTGGGAAACGGGATCTCAAGAGACCCAGTACTTC. This codes for CAWETGSQETQYF.

The chain recombines TRBV5-4 with TRBJ2-5; TRBD1 or TRBD2 may be the D gene (5 bases each). Trimming pared 4 bases from V and 1 base from J, leaving 14 bases between. CDR3 length equals 15 residues. Germline V CDR1 and CDR2: SGHNT, YYREEE (reference sequence). The CDR3 DNA follows: TGTGCCAGCAGCAGCCGTCGGGACGCCCAAGAGACCCAGTACTTC. It is translated as CASSSRRDAQETQYF.

The gene calls are TRBV27 and TRBJ1-4; 9 bases match TRBD1. V shed 8 bases, J shed 8 bases, and the junction held 6 bases outside the gene matches. From germline, CDR1 is MNHEY and CDR2 SMNVEV (reference sequence). The CDR3 is made up of 13 amino acids. The CDR3 DNA sequence: TGTGCCAGCCAAAGACAGGGGGTCGAAAAACTGTTTTTT. Translated, it gives CASQRQGVEKLFF.

This chain joins TRBV19 and TRBJ1-1; no clear D. The germline CDR1 and CDR2 sequences are LNHDA and SQIVND (reference sequence). The CDR3 is made up of 16 amino acids. V lost 3 bases and J 0 bases, leaving 14 bases between the germline ends. The CDR3 protein is CASSIPARLMNTEAFF. DNA for the CDR3: TGTGCCAGTAGTATTCCGGCACGACTTATGAACACTGAAGCTTTCTTT.

V is TRBV19 and J is TRBJ1-3, with 7 bases matching TRBD1. Germline CDR1 reads LNHDA; CDR2 reads SQIVND (reference sequence). This CDR3 comprises 17 residues. The V gene end was trimmed by 5 bases and the J gene end by 0 bases; junction bases not matched to a gene: 10. The DNA of the CDR3 is TGTGCCAGTAGTGCCCAACAGGGGAAGACCTCTGGAAACACCATATATTTT. This sequence encodes CASSAQQGKTSGNTIYF.

This chain uses TRBV27 with TRBJ1-5; D ambiguous. The V end lost 0 bases, the J end lost 14 bases, and 17 bases lay between the germline ends. The CDR3 contains 14 residues. Per germline, CDR1 MNHEY and CDR2 SMNVEV (reference sequence). The CDR3 bases are TGTGCCAGCAGTTTATCGAAACGGTGGGGTAGAAAGCATTTT. Translation gives CASSLSKRWGRKHF.

The chain has TRBV12-5 and TRBJ2-5; D unresolved. The CDR3 spans 12 residues. Germline assignment: CDR1 LGHNT and CDR2 FRNRAP. Trimming cost V 1 base and J 5 bases, with 5 bases left between them. CDR3 amino acids: CASGLGLETQYF. The CDR3 bases are TGTGCTAGTGGTTTGGGCCTTGAGACCCAGTACTTC. Full variable domain (outside the CDR3, taken from reference TRBV12-5 and TRBJ2-5): DARVTQTPRHKVTEMGQEVTMRCQPILGHNTVFWYRQTMMQGLELLAYFRNRAPLDDSGMPKDRFSAEMPDATLATLKIQPSEPRDSAVYFCASGLGLETQYFGPGTRLLVL.

This clone was counted a single time. The chain has TRBV9 and TRBJ1-4; weak D call: TRBD1 (5 bases). V was clipped by 3 bases and J by 4 bases, with 16 bases between them. CDR3 length: 16 residues. Germline CDR1 and CDR2: SGDLS and YYNGEE. CDR3 protein: CASSADSGLHNEKLFF. The CDR3 DNA sequence: TGTGCCAGCAGCGCAGACAGTGGGTTGCATAATGAAAAACTGTTTTTT.

This clone was counted a single time. The chain combines TRBV30 with TRBJ2-4; 12 bases align to TRBD2. The germline gives CDR1 GTSNPN, CDR2 SVGIG (reference sequence). The CDR3 has 15 amino acids. J was trimmed by 12 bases and V by 1 base; bases with no gene match: 10. This CDR3 is CAWSGTSGIWAAQYF. DNA for the CDR3: TGTGCCTGGAGTGGGACTAGCGGGATTTGGGCCGCTCAGTACTTC.

This rearrangement joins TRBV18 to TRBJ2-1, with 11 nucleotides matching TRBD2. V shed 3 bases, J shed 2 bases, and the junction held 3 bases outside the gene matches. Germline V gene lookup returns CDR1 KGHSH and CDR2 LQKENI. This CDR3 is 16 amino acids long. The chain's CDR3 is CASSPSTSGAYNEQFF. In DNA form, the CDR3 reads TGTGCCAGCTCACCTTCGACTAGCGGGGCCTACAATGAGCAGTTCTTC.

This sequence joins TRBV9 and TRBJ2-6; TRBD1 matches at 7 bases. The V gene's germline CDR1 is SGDLS and CDR2 YYNGEE. This CDR3 region has 17 residues. The J segment lost 0 bases and the V segment lost 0 bases, leaving 3 bases of the junction unmatched. The DNA of the CDR3 is TGTGCCAGCAGCGTAGGGCCAGGGGGCTCTGGGGCCAACGTCCTGACTTTC. The encoded protein is CASSVGPGGSGANVLTF.

The chain is built from TRBV7-2 and TRBJ2-3; D not certain. The CDR3 runs 11 residues. The ends were cut back, 2 bases at V and 7 bases at J, with 4 bases in the middle. Looked up from germline, CDR1 is SGHTA and CDR2 is FQGNSA. In nucleotides, the CDR3 is TGTGCCAGCAGCTTAAGTAATACGCAGTATTTT. It translates to CASSLSNTQYF.

The V call is TRBV6-1, the J call TRBJ2-5, with 8 bases matching TRBD2. Losses at the gene ends were 1 base for V and 4 bases for J; bases not matched to a gene: 5. CDR1 and CDR2 (germline): MNHNS, SASEGT. CDR3 length equals 15 residues. Here the CDR3 reads CASSEGRLAGETQYF. CDR3 bases: TGTGCCAGCAGTGAAGGGAGGCTAGCGGGAGAGACCCAGTACTTC.

The rearrangement joins TRBV5-4 to TRBJ2-2, with 14 bases lining up with TRBD2. Germline lookup yields CDR1 SGHNT and CDR2 YYREEE (reference sequence). The CDR3 runs 16 residues. With 5 bases clipped from V and 4 bases from J, the junction kept 4 bases outside the gene matches. The CDR3 nucleotides read TGTGCCAGCAGTGGGACTAGCGGGAGTGGCACCGGGGAGCTGTTTTTT. Encoded protein: CASSGTSGSGTGELFF. Full variable domain (rest looked up from reference TRBV5-4 and TRBJ2-2): ETGVTQSPTHLIKTRGQQVTLRCSSQSGHNTVSWYQQALGQGPQFIFQYYREEENGRGNFPPRFSGLQFPNYSSELNVNALELDDSALYLCASSGTSGSGTGELFFGEGSRLTVL.

This clone has only a few counts. This sequence joins TRBV29-1 and TRBJ2-1; possible D gene TRBD1, 6 bases. Germline V gene sequence: CDR1 SQVTM, CDR2 ANQGSEA. This CDR3 has 14 amino acids. V lost 6 bases, J lost 10 bases, and 22 bases lay in between. CDR3 sequence reads: CSVLRGMSTQEQFF. The CDR3 bases are TGCAGCGTGCTGAGGGGGATGTCGACCCAGGAGCAGTTCTTC.

Here the CDR3 reads CASRTENAGELFF. The CDR3 DNA is TGTGCCAGCAGGACCGAGAATGCGGGGGAGCTGTTTTTT. The chain joins TRBV6-6 to TRBJ2-2; D uncertain. The CDR3 length is 13 residues. From germline, CDR1 is MNHNY and CDR2 SVGAGI (reference sequence). Trimming cost V 6 bases and J 8 bases, with 13 bases left between them.

J is TRBJ1-1 and V is TRBV27, with TRBD1 matching 9 bases. The junction had 9 bases not matched to a gene; V was cut back by 6 bases and J by 1 base. The CDR3 has 16 residues. CDR1 MNHEY and CDR2 SMNVEV come from the germline V gene (reference sequence). The CDR3 nucleotides read TGTGCCAGCAGCCGGAGTCCGGGACAGGGGAACACTGAAGCTTTCTTT. It translates to CASSRSPGQGNTEAFF.